This TCR beta chain came from a study of read filtering for tumor transcriptome and immune sequencing. This clonotype was picked up many times. The antigen is not known. Study-wide findings and caveats: Sorted CD138-negative bone marrow cells were not purified T cells. Even smaller IR-seq throughput identified most shared clonotypes. Roughly 80% of IR-seq clonotypes had one read, totaling around 3.5% of reads; RNA-seq: approximately 75% and 45%.

From about 400 ng of RNA, a library with molecular barcoded alpha/delta and beta/gamma adaptors was made. Each CDR3 protein gets one entry after TCRdb re-called the reads with MiXCR. The sample has 94,000 or so distinct CDR3 sequences, about 12% seen once. The clonotype was recovered from a donor older than 35 with multiple myeloma. Sequenced input: a population of CD138-negative cells sorted from bone marrow.

The CDR3: CASSWGGRAGTAFF. Here the CDR3 DNA reads TGTGCCAGCAGTTGGGGCGGGAGGGCCGGAACGGCGTTCTTC. The rearrangement uses TRBV12-3 or TRBV12-4 and TRBJ2-1; 9 bases map to TRBD2. Germline trimming cut 4 bases from V and 15 bases from J; bases unmatched to any gene: 13. This CDR3 is built from 14 residues.